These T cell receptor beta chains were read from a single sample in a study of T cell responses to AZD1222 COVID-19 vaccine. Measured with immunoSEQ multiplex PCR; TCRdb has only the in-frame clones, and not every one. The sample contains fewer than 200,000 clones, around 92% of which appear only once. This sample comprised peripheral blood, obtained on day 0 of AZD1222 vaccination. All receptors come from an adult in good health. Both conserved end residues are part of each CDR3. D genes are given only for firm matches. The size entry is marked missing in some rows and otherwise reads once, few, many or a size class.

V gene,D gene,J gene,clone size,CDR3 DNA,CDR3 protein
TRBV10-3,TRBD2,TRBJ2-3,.,TGTGCCACACTAGCGGGAGGAACAGATACGCAGTATTTT,CATLAGGTDTQYF
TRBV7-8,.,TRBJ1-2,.,TGTGCCAGCAGCTTAGGTTCGGGGGCTCTCTATGGCTACACCTTC,CASSLGSGALYGYTF
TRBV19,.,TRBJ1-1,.,TGTGCCAGTAGTCGTCGGGTGGGCTCCACTGAAGCTTTCTTT,CASSRRVGSTEAFF
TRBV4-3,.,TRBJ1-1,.,TGCGCCAGCAGCCAAGATGCAAGGAGGACCACTGAAGCTTTCTTT,CASSQDARRTTEAFF
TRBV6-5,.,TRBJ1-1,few,TGTGCCAGCAGGTTGGGTCTAGTAGGCGACACTGAAGCTTTCTTT,CASRLGLVGDTEAFF
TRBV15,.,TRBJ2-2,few,TGTGCCACCAGCAGAGATGGAGACACCGGGGAGCTGTTTTTT,CATSRDGDTGELFF
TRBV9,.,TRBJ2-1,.,TGTGCCAGCAGCGTAGGTAAGGGGAGCTCCTACAATGAGCAGTTCTTC,CASSVGKGSSYNEQFF
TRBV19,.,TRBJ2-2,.,TGTGCCAGCCAAGAACCAGGACTGGACACCGGGGAGCTGTTTTTT,CASQEPGLDTGELFF
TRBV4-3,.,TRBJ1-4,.,TGCGCCAGCAGCCACAGCCCTGGTTTAACTAATGAAAAACTGTTTTTT,CASSHSPGLTNEKLFF
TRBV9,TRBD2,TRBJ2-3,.,TGTGCCAGCAATAGCGGGGGGGCAGATACGCAGTATTTT,CASNSGGADTQYF
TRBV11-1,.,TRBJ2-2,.,TGTGCCAGCAGCCGTAGGATCAACACCGGGGAGCTGTTTTTT,CASSRRINTGELFF
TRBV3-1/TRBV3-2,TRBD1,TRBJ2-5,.,TGTGCCAGCAGCCAGGGGACAGAAGAGACCCAGTACTTC,CASSQGTEETQYF
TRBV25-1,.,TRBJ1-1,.,TGTGCCAGCAGAGCAGAGGAGGTTAGGGCTTTCTTT,CASRAEEVRAFF
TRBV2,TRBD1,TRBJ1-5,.,TGTGCCAGCAGTATGACAGGGGAGGAGCAGCCCCAGCATTTT,CASSMTGEEQPQHF
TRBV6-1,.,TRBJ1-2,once,TGTGCCAGCAGTGAACCCGGACATGACTATGGCTACACCTTC,CASSEPGHDYGYTF
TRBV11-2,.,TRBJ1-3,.,TGTGCCAGCAGCCTAGCGCCGGTCCTCCCCTCTGGAAACACCATATATTTT,CASSLAPVLPSGNTIYF
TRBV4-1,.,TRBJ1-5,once,TGCGCCAGCAGCCGTATGGAATTCGGGGGTCAGCCCCAGCATTTT,CASSRMEFGGQPQHF
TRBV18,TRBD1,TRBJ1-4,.,TGTGCCAGCTCACCACTACCCGGGACAGAGAATGAAAAACTGTTTTTT,CASSPLPGTENEKLFF
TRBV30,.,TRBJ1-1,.,TGTGCCTGGGGCAGGGAGGCTCCTGAAGCTTTCTTT,CAWGREAPEAFF
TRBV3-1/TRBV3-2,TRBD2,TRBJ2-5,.,TGTGCCAGCAGCCTGGGTCAGAAGCGGGGGAATGAGGAGACCCAGTACTTC,CASSLGQKRGNEETQYF
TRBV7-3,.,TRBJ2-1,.,TGTGCCAGCAGCTTTGAGGGGGGCTCCTACAATGAGCAGTTCTTC,CASSFEGGSYNEQFF
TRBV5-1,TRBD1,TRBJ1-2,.,TGCGCCAGCAGCCTTGACAGGGCGAACTATGGCTACACCTTC,CASSLDRANYGYTF
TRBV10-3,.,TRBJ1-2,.,TGTGCCATCAGTGAGTCCGGGCCTACGGAGGACTATGGCTACACCTTC,CAISESGPTEDYGYTF
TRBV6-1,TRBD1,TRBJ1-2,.,TGTGCCAGCAGGGCAGACAGGGGACGCGACTATGGCTACACCTTC,CASRADRGRDYGYTF
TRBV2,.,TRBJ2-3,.,TGTGCCAGCGGTTGGGATGGCACAGATACGCAGTATTTT,CASGWDGTDTQYF
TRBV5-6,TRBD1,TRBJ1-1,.,TGTGCCAGCAGCTTGGGGGACAGGGGAAGGCACACTGAAGCTTTCTTT,CASSLGDRGRHTEAFF
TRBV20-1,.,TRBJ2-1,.,TGCAGTTCCTCCGGCTACAATGAGCAGTTCTTC,CSSSGYNEQFF
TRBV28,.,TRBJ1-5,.,TGTGCCAGCAGTTTAAACCAGCCCCAGCATTTT,CASSLNQPQHF
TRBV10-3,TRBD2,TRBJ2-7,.,TGTGCCATCAGTGAAGGGACTAGCGGGAGGAGCTCCTACGAGCAGTACTTC,CAISEGTSGRSSYEQYF
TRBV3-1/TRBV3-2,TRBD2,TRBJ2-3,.,TGTGCCAGCAGCCAAGAAGCTAGACTAGCGGGCTATACGCAGTATTTT,CASSQEARLAGYTQYF
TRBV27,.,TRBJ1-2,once,TGTGCCAGCAGCTATACGGGGGGGGCGGATGGCTACACCTTC,CASSYTGGADGYTF
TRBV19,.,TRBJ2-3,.,TGTGCCAGTAGTTGGGGGCACTCCCCAGATACGCAGTATTTT,CASSWGHSPDTQYF
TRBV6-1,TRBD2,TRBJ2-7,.,TGTGCCAGCAGTGAAGCGGGGCAAGCGGGAGCCTACGAGCAGTACTTC,CASSEAGQAGAYEQYF
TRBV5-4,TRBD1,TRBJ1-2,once,TGTGCCAGCAGCCCACAGGGGGCGAAAGGCTACACCTTC,CASSPQGAKGYTF
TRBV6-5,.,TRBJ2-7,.,TGTGCCAGCAGTCCGAAACGGTTCCACGAGCAGTACTTC,CASSPKRFHEQYF
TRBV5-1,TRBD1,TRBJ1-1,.,TGCGCCAGCAGCTTGCGGGGACAGGGGTTGACAGGTCAAGCTTTCTTT,CASSLRGQGLTGQAFF
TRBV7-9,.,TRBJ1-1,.,TGTGCCAGCAGCCGAGTAGGGGCTGAAGCTTTCTTT,CASSRVGAEAFF
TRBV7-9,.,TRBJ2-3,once,TGTGCCAGCAGCTTAGATCCGCATAGCACAGATACGCAGTATTTT,CASSLDPHSTDTQYF
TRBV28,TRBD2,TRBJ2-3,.,TGTGCCAGCAGTAGCGGGGGCTCTGCAGATACGCAGTATTTT,CASSSGGSADTQYF
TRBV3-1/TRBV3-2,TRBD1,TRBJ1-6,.,TGTGCCAGCGGCGGACAGGCCGGGAATTCACCCCTCCACTTT,CASGGQAGNSPLHF
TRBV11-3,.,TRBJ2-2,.,TGTGCCAGCAGCCGGGGGCCAGGGAGCGATGTCGCCGGGGAGCTGTTTTTT,CASSRGPGSDVAGELFF
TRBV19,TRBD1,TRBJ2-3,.,TGTGCCTCCAGACGTACAGGGGGCAGTAGTACAGATACGCAGTATTTT,CASRRTGGSSTDTQYF
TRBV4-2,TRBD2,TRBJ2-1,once,TGTGCCAGCAGCCAAGTAGGGAGTTTAGCGGGGGGGCCGAGTGAGCAGTTCTTC,CASSQVGSLAGGPSEQFF
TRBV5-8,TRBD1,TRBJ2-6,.,TGTGCCAGCAGCCTGTGGACAGGAACAGGGGCCAACGTCCTGACTTTC,CASSLWTGTGANVLTF
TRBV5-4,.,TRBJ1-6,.,TGTGCCAGCAGCTTGGATGGGGTTTCCTATAATTCACCCCTCCACTTT,CASSLDGVSYNSPLHF
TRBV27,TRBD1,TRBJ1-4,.,TGTGCCAGCAGTTTATCGACAGGGGGGTATGAAAAACTGTTTTTT,CASSLSTGGYEKLFF
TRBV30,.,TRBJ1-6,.,TGTGCCTGGAGTAGGGGGGATTCACCCCTCCACTTT,CAWSRGDSPLHF
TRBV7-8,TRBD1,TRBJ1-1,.,TGTGCCAGCAGTCCCAGGGGGCAAACTGAAGCTTTCTTT,CASSPRGQTEAFF
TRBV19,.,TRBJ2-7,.,TGTGCCAGTAAGTCGGCTCACGAGCAGTACTTC,CASKSAHEQYF
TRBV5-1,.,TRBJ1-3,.,TGCGCCAGCAGCGAAGGACAGATCTCTGGAAACACCATATATTTT,CASSEGQISGNTIYF
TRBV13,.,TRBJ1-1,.,TGTGCCAGCAGTCAAGGACAGCTGAACACTGAAGCTTTCTTT,CASSQGQLNTEAFF
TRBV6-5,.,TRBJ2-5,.,TGTGCCAGCAGTTACTCTAGCGCGTATCCCCTGACCCAGTACTTC,CASSYSSAYPLTQYF
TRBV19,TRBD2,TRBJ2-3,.,TGTGCCAGTAGTATTGCGGGAGGGCCGACAGATACGCAGTATTTT,CASSIAGGPTDTQYF
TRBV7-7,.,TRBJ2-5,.,TGTGCTAGCTCACAGGGTTCGACGGAGACCCAGTACTTC,CASSQGSTETQYF
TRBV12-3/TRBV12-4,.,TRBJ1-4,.,TGTGCCAGCGGCCACGGTGAAAAACTGTTTTTT,CASGHGEKLFF
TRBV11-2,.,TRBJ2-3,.,TGTGCCAGCAGCTTAGGACTATTTAGCACAGATACGCAGTATTTT,CASSLGLFSTDTQYF
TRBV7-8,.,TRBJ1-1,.,TGTGCCAGCAGCTTAGGGTCCACTGAAGCTTTCTTT,CASSLGSTEAFF